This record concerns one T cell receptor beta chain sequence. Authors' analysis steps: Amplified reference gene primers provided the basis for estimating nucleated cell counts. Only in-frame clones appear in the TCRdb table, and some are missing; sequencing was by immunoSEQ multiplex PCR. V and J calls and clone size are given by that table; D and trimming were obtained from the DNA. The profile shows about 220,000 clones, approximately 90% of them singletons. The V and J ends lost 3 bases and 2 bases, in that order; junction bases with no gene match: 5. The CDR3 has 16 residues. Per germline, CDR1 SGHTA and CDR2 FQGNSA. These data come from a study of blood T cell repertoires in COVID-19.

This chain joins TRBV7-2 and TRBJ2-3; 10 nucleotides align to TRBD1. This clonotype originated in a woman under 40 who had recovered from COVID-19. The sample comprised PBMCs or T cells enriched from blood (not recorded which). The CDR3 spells CASSFDRGPPTDTQYF. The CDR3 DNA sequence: TGTGCCAGCAGCTTCGACAGGGGGCCCCCCACAGATACGCAGTATTTT.